Listed below are T cell receptor beta chains from one sample, sequenced in a study of cytomegalovirus exposure and HLA in healthy donors. This table comes from immunoSEQ multiplex PCR, and its TCRdb copy is limited to in-frame clones, with some not included. The sample spans about 50,000 clones; the ten largest clones claim around 12%. Sequenced material: PBMCs. The origin of the receptors is a man between 18 and 35 years old in good health and CMV-seropositive. Both conserved end residues are part of each CDR3. D genes are given only for firm matches. A clone size is listed for some rows: how often the clone was seen (once, few, many), or a class if it is expanded.

size	D	V	J	CDR3	DNA
NA	NA	TRBV19	TRBJ1-4	CASSILPVGGEKLFF	TGTGCCAGTAGTATCCTCCCCGTGGGAGGTGAAAAACTGTTTTTT
NA	NA	TRBV6-5	TRBJ2-1	CASSPHLGPNNEQFF	TGTGCCAGCAGCCCCCATCTTGGGCCAAACAATGAGCAGTTCTTC
NA	NA	TRBV27	TRBJ2-2	CASSLRQGGTGELFF	TGTGCCAGCAGTTTGAGACAGGGAGGCACCGGGGAGCTGTTTTTT
NA	TRBD1	TRBV18	TRBJ1-2	CASSPGQGLNYGYTF	TGTGCCAGCTCACCCGGACAGGGCCTTAACTATGGCTACACCTTC
NA	TRBD1	TRBV27	TRBJ2-3	CASSLFTGGGTDTQYF	TGTGCCAGCAGTTTATTCACAGGGGGCGGAACAGATACGCAGTATTTT
medium-sized	TRBD2	TRBV19	TRBJ2-7	CASSPRWGSGSTDEQYF	TGTGCCAGTAGTCCCCGTTGGGGTAGCGGGAGTACAGACGAGCAGTACTTC
NA	NA	TRBV30	TRBJ2-2	CGLVSGSNTGELFF	TGTGGCTTAGTAAGCGGATCGAACACCGGGGAGCTGTTTTTT
NA	TRBD2	TRBV11-2	TRBJ2-7	CASSLESGSYYEQYF	TGTGCCAGCAGCTTAGAAAGCGGGAGCTACTACGAGCAGTACTTC
NA	NA	TRBV11-2	TRBJ2-2	CASTLRVTGELFF	TGTGCCAGCACCCTCCGGGTCACCGGGGAGCTGTTTTTT
NA	TRBD1	TRBV2	TRBJ2-7	CASRPGTGKHPYEQYF	TGTGCCAGCAGGCCCGGGACAGGGAAGCATCCCTACGAGCAGTACTTC
NA	TRBD1	TRBV2	TRBJ2-7	CASSEFGTGDSYEQYF	TGTGCCAGCAGTGAATTCGGGACAGGAGACTCCTACGAGCAGTACTTC
NA	NA	TRBV27	TRBJ2-3	CASSPSLRRGIGGTDTQYF	TGTGCCAGCAGTCCATCATTGAGAAGGGGAATCGGTGGCACAGATACGCAGTATTTT
NA	TRBD2	TRBV7-9	TRBJ2-1	CASSPGTSGRDEQFF	TGTGCCAGCAGCCCTGGGACTAGCGGGAGAGATGAGCAGTTCTTC
NA	TRBD1	TRBV5-1	TRBJ1-5	CASSLGQGAAQPQHF	TGCGCCAGCAGCTTGGGCCAGGGGGCAGCTCAGCCCCAGCATTTT
NA	NA	TRBV4-1	TRBJ1-5	CASSLTEDRNSNQPQHF	TGCGCCAGCAGCCTCACCGAGGACAGAAATAGCAATCAGCCCCAGCATTTT
NA	TRBD2	TRBV15	TRBJ2-1	CATRPWTSGRGHEQFF	TGTGCCACCAGACCTTGGACTAGCGGGAGGGGTCATGAGCAGTTCTTC
NA	TRBD1	TRBV7-6	TRBJ1-3	CASSSRDSLSGNTIYF	TGTGCCAGCAGCTCCCGGGACAGTCTCTCTGGAAACACCATATATTTT
NA	TRBD1	TRBV9	TRBJ2-1	CASSGGGQRNEQFF	TGTGCCAGCAGCGGTGGGGGACAGAGAAATGAGCAGTTCTTC
NA	TRBD1	TRBV10-1	TRBJ2-7	CASSELRGRGQEQYF	TGCGCCAGCAGTGAGTTGAGGGGCAGGGGGCAGGAGCAGTACTTC
NA	TRBD2	TRBV4-2	TRBJ2-5	CASSPALAATGETQYF	TGTGCCAGCAGCCCAGCCCTAGCGGCCACCGGAGAGACCCAGTACTTC
NA	NA	TRBV7-9	TRBJ2-1	CASSPNTSVRRTSYNEQFF	TGTGCCAGCAGCCCCAACACCTCAGTACGAAGAACCTCCTACAATGAGCAGTTCTTC
NA	TRBD1	TRBV6-5	TRBJ2-7	CASSSGTGIYEQYF	TGTGCCAGCAGTTCCGGGACAGGTATTTACGAGCAGTACTTC
NA	TRBD2	TRBV29-1	TRBJ2-5	CSVGGVAGLETQYF	TGCAGCGTTGGTGGAGTAGCGGGTTTAGAGACCCAGTACTTC